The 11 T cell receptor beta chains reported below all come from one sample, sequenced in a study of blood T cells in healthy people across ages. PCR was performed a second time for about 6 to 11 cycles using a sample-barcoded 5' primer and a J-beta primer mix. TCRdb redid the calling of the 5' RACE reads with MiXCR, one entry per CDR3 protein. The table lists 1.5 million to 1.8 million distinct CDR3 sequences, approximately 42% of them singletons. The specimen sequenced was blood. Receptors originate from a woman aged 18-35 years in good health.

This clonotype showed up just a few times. CDR3: CSARQGAGQPQHF. The CDR3 nucleotides are TGCAGTGCCCGTCAGGGGGCAGGACAGCCCCAGCATTTT. The chain is built from TRBV20-1 and TRBJ1-5, with 8 bases identical to TRBD1. CDR3 length equals 13 residues. Looked up from germline, CDR1 is DFQATT and CDR2 is SNEGSKA (reference sequence). J lost 7 bases, V lost 6 bases, and 8 bases had no gene match.

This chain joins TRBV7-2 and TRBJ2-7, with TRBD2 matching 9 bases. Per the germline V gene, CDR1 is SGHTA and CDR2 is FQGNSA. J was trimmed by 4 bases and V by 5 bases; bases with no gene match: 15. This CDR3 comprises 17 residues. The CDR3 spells CASSPGVAGARVYEQYF. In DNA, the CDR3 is TGTGCCAGCAGCCCGGGGGTAGCGGGAGCCAGAGTATACGAGCAGTACTTC.

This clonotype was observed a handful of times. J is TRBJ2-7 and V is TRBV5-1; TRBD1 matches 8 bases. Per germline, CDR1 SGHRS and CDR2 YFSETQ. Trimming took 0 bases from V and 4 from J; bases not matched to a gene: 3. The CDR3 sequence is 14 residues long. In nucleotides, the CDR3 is TGCGCCAGCAGCTTGGAGACAGGGGTTTACGAGCAGTACTTC. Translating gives CASSLETGVYEQYF.

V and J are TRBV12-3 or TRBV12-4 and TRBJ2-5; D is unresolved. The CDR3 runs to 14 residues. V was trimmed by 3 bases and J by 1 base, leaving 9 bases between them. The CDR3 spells CASSFSCFQETQYF. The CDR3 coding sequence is TGTGCCAGCAGTTTTAGCTGCTTCCAAGAGACCCAGTACTTC.

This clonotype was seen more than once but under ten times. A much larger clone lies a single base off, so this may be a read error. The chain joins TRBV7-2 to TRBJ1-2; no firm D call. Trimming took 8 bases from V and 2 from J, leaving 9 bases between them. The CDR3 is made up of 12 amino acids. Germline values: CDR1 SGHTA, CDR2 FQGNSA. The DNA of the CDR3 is TGTGCCAGCGGCTCCGGCAACTATGGCTACACCTTC. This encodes CASGSGNYGYTF.

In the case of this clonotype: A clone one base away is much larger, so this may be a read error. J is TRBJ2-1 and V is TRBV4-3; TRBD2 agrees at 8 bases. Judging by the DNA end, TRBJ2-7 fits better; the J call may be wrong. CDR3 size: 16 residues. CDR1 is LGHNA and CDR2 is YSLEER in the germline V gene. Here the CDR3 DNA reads TGCGCCAGCAGCCAAGATTTAGGCGGGGGGTTCAATGAGCAGTACTTC. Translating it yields CASSQDLGGGFNEQYF.

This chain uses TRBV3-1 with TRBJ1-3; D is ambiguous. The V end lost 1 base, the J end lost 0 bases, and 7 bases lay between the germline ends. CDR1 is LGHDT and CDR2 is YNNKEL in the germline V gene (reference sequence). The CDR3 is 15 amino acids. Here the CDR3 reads CASSQVGGSGNTIYF. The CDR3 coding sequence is TGTGCCAGCAGCCAAGTGGGAGGCTCTGGAAACACCATATATTTT.

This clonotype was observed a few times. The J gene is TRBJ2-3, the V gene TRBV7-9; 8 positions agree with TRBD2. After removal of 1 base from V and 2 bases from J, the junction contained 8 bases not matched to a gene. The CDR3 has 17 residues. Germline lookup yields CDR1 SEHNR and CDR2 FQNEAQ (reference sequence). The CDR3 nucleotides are TGTGCCAGCAGCTTAGGGGTAGCGGGGACCAACACAGATACGCAGTATTTT. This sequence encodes CASSLGVAGTNTDTQYF.

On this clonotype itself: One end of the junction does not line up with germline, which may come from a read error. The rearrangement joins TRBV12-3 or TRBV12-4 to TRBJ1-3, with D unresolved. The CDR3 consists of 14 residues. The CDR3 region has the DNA TGTTCCAGCAGTCCCCGGGCCCTGGGAAACACCATATATTTT. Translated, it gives CSSSPRALGNTIYF.

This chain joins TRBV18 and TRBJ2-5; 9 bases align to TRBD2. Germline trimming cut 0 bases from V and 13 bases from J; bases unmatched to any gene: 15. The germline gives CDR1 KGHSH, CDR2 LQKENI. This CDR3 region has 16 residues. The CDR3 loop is CASSPPTSGPVIRSYF. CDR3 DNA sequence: TGTGCCAGCTCACCACCGACTAGCGGTCCCGTGATACGATCGTACTTC.

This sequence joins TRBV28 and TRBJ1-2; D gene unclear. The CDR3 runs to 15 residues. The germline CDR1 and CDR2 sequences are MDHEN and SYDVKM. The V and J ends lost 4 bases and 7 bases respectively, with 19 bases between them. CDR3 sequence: CASSSPSGGNGGYTF. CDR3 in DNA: TGTGCCAGCAGTTCCCCAAGCGGAGGGAATGGTGGCTACACCTTC.